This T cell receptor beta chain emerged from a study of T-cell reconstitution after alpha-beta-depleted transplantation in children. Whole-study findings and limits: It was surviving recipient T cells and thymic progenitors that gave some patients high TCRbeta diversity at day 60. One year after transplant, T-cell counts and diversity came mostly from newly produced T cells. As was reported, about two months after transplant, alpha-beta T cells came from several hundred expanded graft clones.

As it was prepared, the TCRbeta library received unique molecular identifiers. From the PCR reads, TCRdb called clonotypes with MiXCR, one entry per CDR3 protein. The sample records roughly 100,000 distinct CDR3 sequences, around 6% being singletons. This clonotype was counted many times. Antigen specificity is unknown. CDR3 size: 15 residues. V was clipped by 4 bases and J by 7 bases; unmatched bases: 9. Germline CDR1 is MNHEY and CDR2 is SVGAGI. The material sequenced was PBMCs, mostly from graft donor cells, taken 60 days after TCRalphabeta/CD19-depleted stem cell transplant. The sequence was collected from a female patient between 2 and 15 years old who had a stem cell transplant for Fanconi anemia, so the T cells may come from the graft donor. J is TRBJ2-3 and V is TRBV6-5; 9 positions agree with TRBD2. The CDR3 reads CASSSGAGGPNTQYF. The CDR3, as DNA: TGTGCCAGCAGTTCCGGGGCGGGAGGGCCTAATACGCAGTATTTT.